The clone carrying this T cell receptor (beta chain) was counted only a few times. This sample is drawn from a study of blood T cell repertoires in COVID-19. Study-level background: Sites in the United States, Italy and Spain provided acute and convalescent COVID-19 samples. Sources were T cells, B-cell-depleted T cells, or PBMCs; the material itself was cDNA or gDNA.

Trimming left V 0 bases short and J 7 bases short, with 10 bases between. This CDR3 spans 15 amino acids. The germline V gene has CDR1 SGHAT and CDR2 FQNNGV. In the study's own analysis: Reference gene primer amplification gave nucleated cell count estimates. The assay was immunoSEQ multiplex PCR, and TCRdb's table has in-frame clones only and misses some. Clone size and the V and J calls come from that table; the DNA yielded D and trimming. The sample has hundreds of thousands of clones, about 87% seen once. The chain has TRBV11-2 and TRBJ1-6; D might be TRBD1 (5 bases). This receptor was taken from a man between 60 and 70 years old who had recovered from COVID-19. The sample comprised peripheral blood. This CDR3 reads CASSLEYRWNSPLHF. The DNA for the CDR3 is TGTGCCAGCAGCTTAGAATACAGGTGGAATTCACCCCTCCACTTT. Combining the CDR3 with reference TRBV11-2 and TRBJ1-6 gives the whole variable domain EAGVAQSPRYKIIEKRQSVAFWCNPISGHATLYWYQQILGQGPKLLIQFQNNGVVDDSQLPKDRFSAERLKGVDSTLKIQPAKLEDSAVYLCASSLEYRWNSPLHFGNGTRLTVT.